Following are 14 T cell receptor beta chains from one sample sequenced in a study of cytomegalovirus exposure and HLA in healthy donors. The PCR was carried out with 60 Vbeta primers and 13 Jbeta primers. Assay: immunoSEQ multiplex PCR; the TCRdb copy retains only in-frame clones and omits some. The data hold roughly 100,000 clones, with over 55% observed a single time. Sample: PBMCs. The receptors stem from a woman aged 45-65 years in good health and CMV-seropositive.

The rearrangement joins TRBV2 to TRBJ1-1; D not certain. Germline CDR1 is SNHLY and CDR2 is FYNNEI. V dropped 3 bases and J dropped 4 bases, with 12 bases sitting between them. CDR3 length: 14 residues. The CDR3 DNA reads TGTGCCAGCAGTGAGGACGCCGGGATCACTGAAGCTTTCTTT. Protein product: CASSEDAGITEAFF.

This clone has only a few counts. The genes are TRBV9 and TRBJ2-1, with D perhaps TRBD2 (5 bases). Trimming took 4 bases from V and 3 from J, leaving 8 bases between them. CDR3 length: 13 amino acids. From germline, CDR1 is SGDLS and CDR2 YYNGEE. The CDR3 reads CASSPRDYNEQFF. The DNA of the CDR3 is TGTGCCAGCAGCCCGAGGGACTACAATGAGCAGTTCTTC.

J is TRBJ1-1 and V is TRBV7-3, with D possibly matching TRBD1 (6 bases). The germline gives CDR1 SGHTA, CDR2 FQGTGA. With 2 bases removed from V and 4 bases from J, the gap between germline ends came to 17 bases. This CDR3 is built from 16 residues. The CDR3 DNA sequence: TGTGCCAGCAGCTTAGGGCAGGGAAGAGGGGGCACTGAAGCTTTCTTT. Translating gives CASSLGQGRGGTEAFF.

The rearrangement uses TRBV29-1 and TRBJ1-1, with 7 positions matching TRBD1. Germline V lookup: CDR1 SQVTM, CDR2 ANQGSEA. V lost 5 bases to trimming and J lost 2 bases; unmatched junction nucleotides: 5. The length of the CDR3 is 13 residues. The CDR3 region has the DNA TGCAGCGTTTTAACAGGGGTTAACACTGAAGCTTTCTTT. The encoded protein is CSVLTGVNTEAFF.

This clone was found once. The rearrangement links TRBV5-4 to TRBJ2-2; 8 nucleotides line up with TRBD1. The CDR3 has 15 residues. V lost 3 bases to trimming and J lost 1 base; unmatched junction nucleotides: 2. The germline V gene encodes CDR1 SGHNT and CDR2 YYREEE (reference sequence). CDR3 sequence: CASSWGTGNTGELFF. CDR3 DNA sequence: TGTGCCAGCAGCTGGGGGACAGGGAACACCGGGGAGCTGTTTTTT.

The gene calls are TRBV9 and TRBJ1-1; tentative D call: TRBD1 (5 bases). The CDR3 consists of 15 residues. CDR1 SGDLS and CDR2 YYNGEE come from the germline V gene. V lost 4 bases, J lost 3 bases, and 16 bases lay in between. The CDR3 loop reads CASSPQFGGYTEAFF. Written as DNA, the CDR3 is TGTGCCAGCAGCCCCCAGTTCGGGGGTTACACTGAAGCTTTCTTT.

J is TRBJ1-1 and V is TRBV5-1; D not certain. CDR3 length equals 15 residues. Germline CDR1 and CDR2: SGHRS and YFSETQ. V gave up 3 bases and J gave up 0 bases, with 12 bases separating them. The CDR3, as DNA: TGCGCCAGCAGCTCTGACGCGGGCTTGAACACTGAAGCTTTCTTT. This gives the protein CASSSDAGLNTEAFF.

The chain uses TRBV4-3 and TRBJ1-1; D gene unclear. Germline V CDR1 and CDR2: LGHNA, YSLEER. Trimming stripped 4 bases from V and 1 base from J, with 10 bases between. This CDR3 is built from 14 residues. Written as DNA, the CDR3 is TGCGCCAGCAGCCCCTGGTCCAGGAACACTGAAGCTTTCTTT. This gives the protein CASSPWSRNTEAFF.

V and J are TRBV28 and TRBJ1-4; tentative D call: TRBD1 (5 bases). Looked up from germline, CDR1 is MDHEN and CDR2 is SYDVKM. V lost 2 bases and J lost 0, with 7 bases in between. The CDR3 is 15 residues long. The CDR3 spells CASSLGGSTNEKLFF. The CDR3 nucleotides read TGTGCCAGCAGTTTAGGGGGGTCAACTAATGAAAAACTGTTTTTT.

The chain recombines TRBV28 with TRBJ2-3, with D perhaps TRBD2 (6 bases). Trimming stripped 6 bases from V and 1 base from J, with 17 bases between. The CDR3 has 16 amino acids. Germline CDR1 and CDR2: MDHEN and SYDVKM. The CDR3 region has the DNA TGTGCCAGCAGATATCTACCGGGAGCAGGCACAGATACGCAGTATTTT. This encodes CASRYLPGAGTDTQYF.

This chain connects TRBV28 to TRBJ1-4, with TRBD1 as a possible D gene (6 bases). Germline values: CDR1 MDHEN, CDR2 SYDVKM. The CDR3 contains 15 residues. V lost 1 base and J lost 5, with 11 bases in between. In DNA, the CDR3 is TGTGCCAGCAGTTTATCGGCAGGGGTGAATGAAAAACTGTTTTTT. As protein: CASSLSAGVNEKLFF.

The chain joins TRBV6-1 to TRBJ1-2; D is unresolved. The CDR3 is 13 amino acids. Trimming cost V 2 bases and J 0 bases, with 4 bases left between them. CDR1 and CDR2 from the germline V gene are MNHNS and SASEGT. CDR3 nucleotide sequence: TGTGCCAGCAGTGAATCAGCTAACTATGGCTACACCTTC. This codes for CASSESANYGYTF.

The rearrangement joins TRBV28 to TRBJ1-3; TRBD1 matches at 8 bases. CDR3 length equals 15 residues. V lost 7 bases to trimming and J lost 3 bases; unmatched junction nucleotides: 8. CDR1 is MDHEN, CDR2 SYDVKM, per germline. The CDR3 bases are TGTGCCAGCAACCCCCAGGGGGCCAGTGGAAACACCATATATTTT. Translation gives CASNPQGASGNTIYF.

This clone was seen a few times. The V and J genes are TRBV6-6 and TRBJ1-1; 7 nucleotides line up with TRBD1. The germline CDR1 and CDR2 sequences are MNHNY and SVGAGI (reference sequence). The CDR3 totals 14 residues. V lost 5 bases, J lost 4 bases, and 7 bases stayed unmatched. DNA of the CDR3: TGTGCCAGCAGTATCCGACAGGGACCCACTGAAGCTTTCTTT. Encoded protein: CASSIRQGPTEAFF.